One sample yielded the 25 T cell receptor beta chains listed below, sequenced in a study of blood T cell repertoires in COVID-19. TCRdb's copy holds only in-frame clones and misses some; the assay was immunoSEQ multiplex PCR. The sample lists more than 90,000 clones; 85% were seen once. The specimen sequenced was peripheral blood. These receptors originate from a man older than 75 with acute or convalescent COVID-19.

The V gene is TRBV2, the J gene TRBJ1-6; 9 bases are shared with TRBD1. With V trimmed by 1 base and J by 13 bases, 5 bases remained unmatched. Germline V gene data show CDR1 as SNHLY and CDR2 as FYNNEI. This CDR3 is built from 14 residues. The CDR3 loop reads CASSEEQGASPLHF. CDR3 DNA sequence: TGTGCCAGCAGTGAAGAACAGGGGGCGTCCCCCCTCCACTTT.

This clone was detected only once. The chain employs TRBV4-2 and TRBJ2-5; 13 bases are shared with TRBD2. The CDR3 has 16 amino acids. V gave up 1 base and J gave up 4 bases; unmatched junction bases: 3. The germline V gene has CDR1 LGHNA and CDR2 YNFKEQ. The CDR3 sequence is CASSQGTSGSLETQYF. The CDR3 coding sequence is TGTGCCAGCAGCCAAGGGACTAGCGGGAGTCTAGAGACCCAGTACTTC.

The CDR3 region is CASSQSNTGELFF. The CDR3 nucleotides read TGTGCCAGCTCACAATCAAACACCGGGGAGCTGTTTTTT. The J gene is TRBJ2-2, the V gene TRBV18, with D unresolved. This CDR3 contains 13 residues. V was trimmed by 4 bases and J by 2 bases, leaving 5 bases between them. The germline CDR1 and CDR2 sequences are KGHSH and LQKENI.

The genes are TRBV7-9 and TRBJ2-5; 10 bases fit TRBD2. CDR3 size: 14 residues. Per the germline V gene, CDR1 is SEHNR and CDR2 is FQNEAQ (reference sequence). The trim removed 2 bases at V and 4 bases at J, leaving 1 base unmatched. The CDR3 DNA is TGTGCCAGCAGCTTAATAGCGGGAGGAGAGACCCAGTACTTC. As protein: CASSLIAGGETQYF.

The chain has TRBV11-2 and TRBJ1-4; possible D gene TRBD1, 6 bases. The CDR3 has 16 amino acids. The V gene lost 3 bases and the J gene lost 0 bases, with 11 bases spanning the gap. Germline CDR1 SGHAT, CDR2 FQNNGV. The chain's CDR3 is CASSFGTTTTNEKLFF. CDR3 in DNA: TGTGCCAGCAGCTTTGGGACAACAACAACTAATGAAAAACTGTTTTTT.

V and J are TRBV30 and TRBJ2-7; the match to TRBD2 covers 13 bases. This CDR3 has 13 amino acids. V shed 2 bases, J shed 8 bases, and the junction held 3 bases outside the gene matches. Germline CDR1 is GTSNPN and CDR2 is SVGIG (reference sequence). CDR3 residues: CAWSTSGRAKQYF. As DNA, the CDR3 is TGTGCCTGGAGTACTAGCGGGAGGGCCAAGCAGTACTTC. Combining the CDR3 with reference TRBV30 and TRBJ2-7 gives the whole variable domain SQTIHQWPATLVQPVGSPLSLECTVEGTSNPNLYWYRQAAGRGLQLLFYSVGIGQISSEVPQNLSASRPQDRQFILSSKKLLLSDSGFYLCAWSTSGRAKQYFGPGTRLTVT.

The chain recombines TRBV11-3 with TRBJ2-1, with D possibly being TRBD2 (6 bases). This CDR3 contains 14 residues. From germline, CDR1 is SGHNT and CDR2 YENEEA. The V end was cut by 1 base, the J end by 6 bases, with 10 bases between. CDR3 sequence: CASSLAGVSNEQFF. CDR3 in DNA: TGTGCCAGCAGCTTAGCGGGAGTAAGCAATGAGCAGTTCTTC.

The V gene is TRBV5-1, the J gene TRBJ1-2; D uncertain. Germline lookup yields CDR1 SGHRS and CDR2 YFSETQ. Trimming removed 0 bases at V and 8 bases at J, with 11 bases between. The CDR3 contains 13 residues. The CDR3 DNA follows: TGCGCCAGCAGCTTGGAAACCGGGGTCGGCTACACCTTC. This codes for CASSLETGVGYTF.

This chain joins TRBV7-3 and TRBJ2-3, with D hard to call. This CDR3 region has 15 residues. V gave up 1 base and J gave up 0 bases, with 8 bases separating them. Looked up from germline, CDR1 is SGHTA and CDR2 is FQGTGA. CDR3 residues: CASSLSQTSTDTQYF. The CDR3 bases are TGTGCCAGCAGCTTAAGTCAGACTAGCACAGATACGCAGTATTTT.

This clone was detected only once. V and J are TRBV14 and TRBJ2-5; D is perhaps TRBD1 (6 bases). Germline V gene lookup returns CDR1 SGHDN and CDR2 FVKESK. V was cut by 4 bases and J by 2 bases, with 14 bases left in between. The CDR3 has 15 residues. The CDR3, as DNA: TGTGCCAGCAGCCCGGGGACAATTGGACAAGAGACCCAGTACTTC. Its translation is CASSPGTIGQETQYF.

The chain is built from TRBV5-8 and TRBJ1-6, with 8 bases identical to TRBD1. Germline V gene data show CDR1 as SGHTS and CDR2 as YDEGEE. The V gene end was trimmed by 2 bases and the J gene end by 4 bases; junction bases not matched to a gene: 5. The CDR3 has 16 amino acids. CDR3 amino acids: CASSLDRGEYNSPLHF. CDR3 DNA sequence: TGTGCCAGCAGCTTAGACAGGGGAGAGTATAATTCACCCCTCCACTTT.

V usage is TRBV6-2 or TRBV6-3 and J usage is TRBJ2-1; D is possibly TRBD1 (5 bases). Germline CDR1 and CDR2: MNHEY and SVGEGT. This CDR3 spans 14 amino acids. V lost 3 bases and J 8 bases, leaving 14 bases between the germline ends. CDR3 residues: CASSYSRGQHEQFF. The CDR3 DNA reads TGTGCCAGCAGTTATTCTAGGGGTCAACATGAGCAGTTCTTC.

The chain is built from TRBV28 and TRBJ2-7; TRBD1 might be the D (6 bases). The CDR3 totals 14 residues. Germline V gives CDR1 MDHEN, CDR2 SYDVKM. V lost 2 bases to trimming and J lost 2 bases, with 10 bases between them. The CDR3 DNA reads as TGTGCCAGCAGTTTACCAGGGGAAGCCTACGAGCAGTACTTC. It codes for CASSLPGEAYEQYF.

The rearrangement links TRBV18 to TRBJ1-5, with D possibly TRBD1 on 5 matching bases. The length of the CDR3 is 19 residues. V was clipped by 8 bases and J by 0 bases, with 26 bases between them. Germline-derived CDR1 and CDR2 are KGHSH and LQKENI. The CDR3 reads CASTTSGRGPAYSNQPQHF. For the CDR3, the DNA is TGTGCCAGCACAACCAGCGGGAGGGGCCCAGCTTATAGCAATCAGCCCCAGCATTTT.

The gene calls are TRBV28 and TRBJ1-1, with a tentative D call TRBD1 (5 bases). The CDR3 spans 11 residues. V lost 5 bases and J 8 bases, leaving 9 bases between the germline ends. From germline, CDR1 is MDHEN and CDR2 SYDVKM. The CDR3 DNA sequence: TGTGCCAGCAGTCAGAGACAGGAAGCTTTCTTT. Translation gives CASSQRQEAFF.

The chain joins TRBV27 to TRBJ2-7; 9 bases are shared with TRBD1. Germline V gene lookup returns CDR1 MNHEY and CDR2 SMNVEV (reference sequence). With V trimmed by 6 bases and J by 6 bases, 12 bases remained unmatched. The CDR3 consists of 15 residues. DNA of the CDR3: TGTGCCAGCAGGGGCCTCGGACAGGGGATGAGCGAGCAGTACTTC. Translating gives CASRGLGQGMSEQYF.

This clone was seen once. The genes are TRBV7-2 and TRBJ1-1; 10 nucleotides match TRBD1. The CDR3 length is 16 residues. Germline lookup yields CDR1 SGHTA and CDR2 FQGNSA. Losses at the gene ends were 2 bases for V and 4 bases for J; bases not matched to a gene: 7. Written as DNA, the CDR3 is TGTGCCAGCAGCTTAAGGACAGGGGGAGGAGGCACTGAAGCTTTCTTT. Translation: CASSLRTGGGGTEAFF.

The chain joins TRBV30 to TRBJ2-1; TRBD2 agrees at 7 bases. Germline V CDR1 and CDR2: GTSNPN, SVGIG (reference sequence). This CDR3 region has 14 residues. J was trimmed by 5 bases and V by 4 bases; bases with no gene match: 8. The CDR3 region is CAWIKRGPNNEQFF. The CDR3 nucleotides read TGTGCCTGGATAAAGCGGGGACCTAACAATGAGCAGTTCTTC.

This clone has a handful of counts. The V and J genes are TRBV2 and TRBJ1-2; 8 nucleotides align to TRBD1. The CDR3 loop spans 14 amino acids. Germline values: CDR1 SNHLY, CDR2 FYNNEI. The ends lost 1 base at V and 6 bases at J; junction bases unmatched: 4. The CDR3 nucleotides read TGTGCCAGCAGTGAAGGGACAGGGTCCGATGGCTACACCTTC. This translates into CASSEGTGSDGYTF.

The chain links TRBV5-4 to TRBJ2-7, with 8 positions matching TRBD1. CDR3 size: 15 residues. V was clipped by 2 bases and J by 0 bases; unmatched bases: 4. The germline CDR1 and CDR2 sequences are SGHNT and YYREEE (reference sequence). CDR3 sequence: CASSFRTGSSYEQYF. The DNA of the CDR3 is TGTGCCAGCAGCTTTAGGACAGGGAGCTCCTACGAGCAGTACTTC.

This clone appeared once. The chain is built from TRBV27 and TRBJ2-5, with 9 bases fitting TRBD1. The CDR3 runs 15 residues. From germline, CDR1 is MNHEY and CDR2 SMNVEV (reference sequence). The V and J ends lost 0 bases and 4 bases, in that order; junction bases with no gene match: 3. The CDR3 loop reads CASSLSRQGGETQYF. The CDR3 DNA reads as TGTGCCAGCAGTTTATCCCGACAGGGGGGAGAGACCCAGTACTTC.

The chain employs TRBV3-1 (or the pseudogene TRBV3-2) and TRBJ2-3; D is uncertain. There are 16 residues in the CDR3. Trimming left V 1 base short and J 2 bases short, with 13 bases between. Germline V gene lookup returns CDR1 LGHDT and CDR2 YNNKEL (reference sequence). For the CDR3, the DNA is TGTGCCAGCAGCCAAGTGAGCCAACTAATCACAGATACGCAGTATTTT. This gives the protein CASSQVSQLITDTQYF.

CDR3 bases: TGTGCCAGCAGCTTAGCGAGGGGACAGGGAAATTCACCCCTCCACTTT. Protein sequence: CASSLARGQGNSPLHF. The genes are TRBV7-9 and TRBJ1-6, with 9 nucleotides matching TRBD1. The trim removed 0 bases at V and 7 bases at J, leaving 4 bases unmatched. From germline, CDR1 is SEHNR and CDR2 FQNEAQ (reference sequence). The CDR3 consists of 16 residues. The full variable domain, in which reference TRBV7-9 and TRBJ1-6 provide the parts outside the CDR3, is DTGVSQNPRHKITKRGQNVTFRCDPISEHNRLYWYRQTLGQGPEFLTYFQNEAQLEKSRLLSDRFSAERPKGSFSTLEIQRTEQGDSAMYLCASSLARGQGNSPLHFGNGTRLTVT.

The chain has TRBV7-2 and TRBJ1-6, with 8 bases that match TRBD1. Germline V gene lookup returns CDR1 SGHTA and CDR2 FQGNSA. After removal of 7 bases from V and 7 bases from J, the junction contained 6 bases not matched to a gene. This CDR3 spans 14 amino acids. The CDR3 DNA sequence: TGTGCCAGCACACCCCGACAGGGGAATTCACCCCTCCACTTT. This translates into CASTPRQGNSPLHF.

The chain recombines TRBV11-3 with TRBJ2-1; the match to TRBD1 covers 9 bases. This CDR3 comprises 15 residues. The V segment lost 4 bases and the J segment 5 bases; nucleotides outside the gene matches: 6. CDR1 is SGHNT, CDR2 YENEEA, per germline. The CDR3 sequence: CASSSPRTGDNEQFF. The DNA for the CDR3 is TGTGCCAGCAGCTCGCCGCGGACAGGGGACAATGAGCAGTTCTTC.